This T cell receptor (beta chain) was documented in a study of blood T cell repertoires in COVID-19. Trimming cost V 6 bases and J 0 bases, with 11 bases left between them. CDR1 and CDR2 from the germline V gene are ENHRY and SYGVKD. The CDR3 sequence is 14 residues long. Clones were sequenced by immunoSEQ multiplex PCR, and TCRdb holds only the in-frame ones, with some missing. Here the sample spans a few hundred thousand clones, 75% to 90% being singletons. The sequencing sample was made of PBMCs or T cells enriched from blood (not recorded which). The chain couples TRBV10-3 to TRBJ1-1; D perhaps matches TRBD1 (5 bases). This TCR came from a woman aged 60 to 75 who had recovered from COVID-19. CDR3 protein: CAIRSTAMNTEAFF. The DNA for the CDR3 is TGTGCCATCAGATCGACAGCGATGAACACTGAAGCTTTCTTT.